The T cell receptor (beta chain) under discussion was sequenced for a study of regulatory T cells in long-lasting Graves disease. The CDR3 spans 16 residues. Germline lookup yields CDR1 SSHAT and CDR2 FNYEAQ (reference sequence). Note on this clonotype: One end of the junction is discordant with germline, which a read error may explain.

The sample's time point: newly diagnosed GD, antithyroid drugs for less than 3 months. RNA from PBMCs was the source of the TCR library. Each patient gave approximately 9 milliliters of EDTA-anticoagulated peripheral blood. Relying on iRepertoire HTBI primers and Arm-PCR of CDR3 regions, the team built TCR beta libraries. TCRdb reanalysed the multiplex PCR reads using MiXCR and keeps one entry per CDR3 protein. The table records over 500,000 distinct CDR3 sequences, 15% to 20% of them present only once. These records were also assigned to another study, of T cells in Graves' hyperthyroidism and ophthalmopathy. Turning to that study: Patients having uncontrolled infection, another autoimmune disease, pregnancy or lactation were not included. The HTBI primer set was used in a first-round RT-PCR of the TCR CDR3.

The genes are TRBV7-7 and TRBJ2-3; perhaps TRBD2 as D (6 bases). This receptor was taken from a woman in her 30s with Graves disease. The source was peripheral blood mononuclear cells (PBMCs), collected at new diagnosis, from a patient treated with antithyroid drugs. The CDR3 region is CASSLGASALTDTQYF. The DNA for the CDR3 is TGTGCTAGCAGCCTCGGGGCTAGCGCCCTCACAGATACGCAGTATTTT.